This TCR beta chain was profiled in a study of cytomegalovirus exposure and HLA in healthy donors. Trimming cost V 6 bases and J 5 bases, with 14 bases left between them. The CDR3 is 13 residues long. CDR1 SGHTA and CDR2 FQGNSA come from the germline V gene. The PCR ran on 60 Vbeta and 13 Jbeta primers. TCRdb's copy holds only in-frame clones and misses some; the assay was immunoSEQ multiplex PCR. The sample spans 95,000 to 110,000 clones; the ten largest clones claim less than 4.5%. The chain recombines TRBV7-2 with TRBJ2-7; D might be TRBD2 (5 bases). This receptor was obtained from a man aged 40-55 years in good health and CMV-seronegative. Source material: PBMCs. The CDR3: CASSLTIGNEQYF. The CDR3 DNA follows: TGTGCCAGCAGTCTTACAATCGGGAACGAGCAGTACTTC.